This T cell receptor (beta chain) came from a study of blood T cell repertoires in COVID-19. As handled by the study authors: Reference gene primer amplification yielded estimated nucleated cell counts. Only in-frame clones appear in the TCRdb table, and some are missing; sequencing was by immunoSEQ multiplex PCR. D and trimming were read from the DNA, whereas the V and J calls and clone size are those reported in that table. The sample gives approximately 96,000 clones, 70% to 90% of which show up once; just under 3% is in the top ten. The V gene's germline CDR1 is SEHNR and CDR2 FQNEAQ (reference sequence). This CDR3 contains 15 residues. J gave up 8 bases and V 3 bases, and 10 bases lay outside the gene matches.

The TCR originated in an elderly woman with acute or convalescent COVID-19. The sample taken for sequencing was peripheral blood. The chain uses TRBV7-9 and TRBJ2-1; 7 bases match TRBD2. The CDR3: CASSFKAGPSDEQFF. The CDR3 DNA reads TGTGCCAGCAGCTTTAAAGCGGGGCCATCGGATGAGCAGTTCTTC.